This is a list of T cell receptor beta chains from one sample in a study of shared clonotypes between healthy human individuals. TCRdb's table, derived via immunoSEQ multiplex PCR, lists solely in-frame clones and lacks some. The sample includes approximately 1,500,000 clones, 96% of them seen just once. The sample comprised naive CD4+ T cells sorted from blood. These receptors were obtained from a man in his thirties or forties in good health. The CDR3 runs from the conserved cysteine through the conserved F or W. Each record gives: D gene, clone size, CDR3 length, V gene, J gene, CDR3 DNA, CDR3 protein. A D gene is named only where the DNA matches it firmly. Size values are once, few and many counts, or a class for expanded clones, and some rows have none.

D gene: TRBD1; clone size: .; CDR3 length: 14; V gene: TRBV7-2; J gene: TRBJ1-2; CDR3 DNA: TGTGCCAGCAGCTTGGACAGGGCCACCTATGGCTACACCTTC; CDR3 protein: CASSLDRATYGYTF
D gene: .; clone size: .; CDR3 length: 15; V gene: TRBV6-5; J gene: TRBJ2-3; CDR3 DNA: TGTGCCAGCAGTTACGGGGGCGCCGTCACAGATACGCAGTATTTT; CDR3 protein: CASSYGGAVTDTQYF
D gene: TRBD2; clone size: .; CDR3 length: 16; V gene: TRBV28; J gene: TRBJ2-2; CDR3 DNA: TGTGCCAGCAGTTTCGGGCTAGCGGGAGCGTCCGGGGAGCTGTTTTTT; CDR3 protein: CASSFGLAGASGELFF
D gene: .; clone size: .; CDR3 length: 12; V gene: TRBV7-2; J gene: TRBJ1-5; CDR3 DNA: TGTGCCAGCAGCTTAGACGGTCAGCCCCAGCATTTT; CDR3 protein: CASSLDGQPQHF
D gene: .; clone size: .; CDR3 length: 15; V gene: TRBV9; J gene: TRBJ2-3; CDR3 DNA: TGTGCCAGCATCCACAGGGACGGCGGCACAGATACGCAGTATTTT; CDR3 protein: CASIHRDGGTDTQYF
D gene: .; clone size: .; CDR3 length: 14; V gene: TRBV5-1; J gene: TRBJ1-1; CDR3 DNA: TGCGCCAGCAGCTCCAAAAATATGAACACTGAAGCTTTCTTT; CDR3 protein: CASSSKNMNTEAFF
D gene: TRBD2; clone size: .; CDR3 length: 17; V gene: TRBV11-2; J gene: TRBJ2-1; CDR3 DNA: TGTGCCAGCAGCTTAGCCCGTTGGACTAGCGGCTACAATGAGCAGTTCTTC; CDR3 protein: CASSLARWTSGYNEQFF
D gene: TRBD2; clone size: .; CDR3 length: 17; V gene: TRBV5-1; J gene: TRBJ2-1; CDR3 DNA: TGCGCCAGCAGCTTGACTAGCGGGAACCCCACATACAATGAGCAGTTCTTC; CDR3 protein: CASSLTSGNPTYNEQFF
D gene: .; clone size: .; CDR3 length: 13; V gene: TRBV18; J gene: TRBJ1-2; CDR3 DNA: TGTGCCAGCTCACAAGACAGGAACTATGGCTACACCTTC; CDR3 protein: CASSQDRNYGYTF
D gene: .; clone size: .; CDR3 length: 14; V gene: TRBV6-1; J gene: TRBJ1-3; CDR3 DNA: TGTGCCAGCAATGCGGCAGGCTCTGGAAACACCATATATTTT; CDR3 protein: CASNAAGSGNTIYF
D gene: TRBD1; clone size: .; CDR3 length: 15; V gene: TRBV5-4; J gene: TRBJ2-5; CDR3 DNA: TGTGCCAGCAGCTTGGCCGGCAGGGGGCAAGAGACCCAGTACTTC; CDR3 protein: CASSLAGRGQETQYF
D gene: .; clone size: .; CDR3 length: 12; V gene: TRBV28; J gene: TRBJ1-2; CDR3 DNA: TGTGCCAGCAGTCTGCAGGACTTTGGCTACACCTTC; CDR3 protein: CASSLQDFGYTF
D gene: TRBD1; clone size: .; CDR3 length: 11; V gene: TRBV30; J gene: TRBJ1-2; CDR3 DNA: TGTGCCTGGGGACAGGCTGGAAGCTACACCTTC; CDR3 protein: CAWGQAGSYTF
D gene: .; clone size: .; CDR3 length: 17; V gene: TRBV9; J gene: TRBJ2-3; CDR3 DNA: TGTGCCAGCAGCGTAGCGTCCTCGGGACGGGGCACAGATACGCAGTATTTT; CDR3 protein: CASSVASSGRGTDTQYF
D gene: .; clone size: .; CDR3 length: 15; V gene: TRBV25-1; J gene: TRBJ2-3; CDR3 DNA: TGTGCCAGCAGTGAATACGCCAGGGCAGGGGATACGCAGTATTTT; CDR3 protein: CASSEYARAGDTQYF
D gene: .; clone size: .; CDR3 length: 15; V gene: TRBV4-1; J gene: TRBJ1-5; CDR3 DNA: TGCGCCAGCAGCCAAGATTCGAGCAGTAATCAGCCCCAGCATTTT; CDR3 protein: CASSQDSSSNQPQHF
D gene: .; clone size: .; CDR3 length: 16; V gene: TRBV5-1; J gene: TRBJ1-5; CDR3 DNA: TGCGCCAGCAGCCCCTCGGGTCATTATAGCAATCAGCCCCAGCATTTT; CDR3 protein: CASSPSGHYSNQPQHF
D gene: TRBD1; clone size: .; CDR3 length: 16; V gene: TRBV9; J gene: TRBJ2-7; CDR3 DNA: TGTGCCAGCAGCGCCCGTTGGGGACAGGGGGACTCCGAGCAGTACTTC; CDR3 protein: CASSARWGQGDSEQYF
D gene: .; clone size: .; CDR3 length: 13; V gene: TRBV5-5; J gene: TRBJ2-5; CDR3 DNA: TGTGCCGCGGGGAGAGGAGGCGAAGAGACCCAGTACTTC; CDR3 protein: CAAGRGGEETQYF
D gene: TRBD1; clone size: .; CDR3 length: 20; V gene: TRBV27; J gene: TRBJ2-1; CDR3 DNA: TGTGCCAGCAGTCCTAGTACGGGACAGGGGGCTCTTGGTGTGAGGCATGAGCAGTTCTTC; CDR3 protein: CASSPSTGQGALGVRHEQFF
D gene: .; clone size: .; CDR3 length: 11; V gene: TRBV7-9; J gene: TRBJ2-1; CDR3 DNA: TGTGCCAGCAGGGATAACAATGAGCAGTTCTTC; CDR3 protein: CASRDNNEQFF
D gene: .; clone size: .; CDR3 length: 14; V gene: TRBV5-6; J gene: TRBJ2-5; CDR3 DNA: TGTGCCAGCAGCGGCACCACCAGGGGAGAGACCCAGTACTTC; CDR3 protein: CASSGTTRGETQYF
D gene: TRBD2; clone size: .; CDR3 length: 14; V gene: TRBV7-9; J gene: TRBJ2-1; CDR3 DNA: TGTGCCAGCCTGCAACTAGCGGCCTACAATGAGCAGTTCTTC; CDR3 protein: CASLQLAAYNEQFF
D gene: .; clone size: once; CDR3 length: 16; V gene: TRBV21-1; J gene: TRBJ2-7; CDR3 DNA: TGTGCCAGCAGCAAAGAGGGGGACAGAAGCAACTACGAGCAGTACTTC; CDR3 protein: CASSKEGDRSNYEQYF
D gene: .; clone size: .; CDR3 length: 13; V gene: TRBV18; J gene: TRBJ1-5; CDR3 DNA: TGTGCCAGCTCACCAGGAGGGAATCAGCCCCAGCATTTT; CDR3 protein: CASSPGGNQPQHF
D gene: .; clone size: .; CDR3 length: 13; V gene: TRBV7-9; J gene: TRBJ1-5; CDR3 DNA: TGTGCCAGCAGCCCATCAGGGGCTCAGCCCCAGCATTTT; CDR3 protein: CASSPSGAQPQHF
D gene: .; clone size: .; CDR3 length: 14; V gene: TRBV5-5; J gene: TRBJ1-6; CDR3 DNA: TGTGCCAGCAGCTTGGTATTGGTTAGTTCACCCCTCCACTTT; CDR3 protein: CASSLVLVSSPLHF
D gene: TRBD2; clone size: .; CDR3 length: 13; V gene: TRBV5-4; J gene: TRBJ2-5; CDR3 DNA: TGTGCCAGCAGCTTCTTAGCGGGAGAGACCCAGTACTTC; CDR3 protein: CASSFLAGETQYF
D gene: TRBD1; clone size: once; CDR3 length: 15; V gene: TRBV6-1; J gene: TRBJ1-1; CDR3 DNA: TGTGCCAGCAGGGGTTGGACAGGGGGCTTCACTGAAGCTTTCTTT; CDR3 protein: CASRGWTGGFTEAFF